The next 23 T cell receptor beta chains were all read from a single sample in a study of response to subunit inactivated influenza vaccine. TCRdb re-called the RT-PCR reads through MiXCR, storing one row per CDR3 protein. The table has hundreds of thousands of distinct CDR3 sequences, about 11% seen once. This sample was shared with a second study, whose subject was T cells expressing NK-cell markers. This second report adds: The cDNA for TCR beta came from 5'RACE template switching with UMIs.

The sample in question was PBMCs from blood, obtained on the day of vaccination. Source of these receptors: a man aged 45-65 years who received an inactivated influenza vaccine.

The sample holds a few counts of this clonotype. The chain has TRBV10-3 and TRBJ1-1, with D unresolved. The CDR3 totals 12 residues. The V gene lost 4 bases and the J gene lost 5 bases, with 8 bases spanning the gap. Germline-derived CDR1 and CDR2 are ENHRY and SYGVKD. CDR3 bases: TGTGCCATCAGTGGAGGCGGGACTGAAGCTTTCTTT. Translating it yields CAISGGGTEAFF.

This clonotype was seen more than once but under ten times. This CDR3 reads CASNWGQGTDTQYF. The CDR3 nucleotides are TGTGCCAGCAATTGGGGGCAGGGCACAGATACGCAGTATTTT. The chain employs TRBV2 and TRBJ2-3; tentative D call: TRBD1 (6 bases). V dropped 7 bases and J dropped 1 base, with 12 bases sitting between them. The CDR3 loop spans 14 amino acids. CDR1 and CDR2 from the germline V gene are SNHLY and FYNNEI. Using reference TRBV2 and TRBJ2-3 for the parts outside the CDR3, the full variable domain is EPEVTQTPSHQVTQMGQEVILRCVPISNHLYFYWYRQILGQKVEFLVSFYNNEISEKSEIFDDQFSVERPDGSNFTLKIRSTKLEDSAMYFCASNWGQGTDTQYFGPGTRLTVL.

The CDR3 region has the DNA TGTGCCAGCAGCGGGGAGTCCATATATTTT. Protein: CASSGESIYF. This sequence joins TRBV7-9 and TRBJ1-3; D not resolved. V was pared by 5 bases and J by 11 bases, with 7 bases between. The CDR3 totals 10 residues. Per germline, CDR1 SEHNR and CDR2 FQNEAQ (reference sequence).

V and J are TRBV3-1 and TRBJ2-7; D possibly corresponds to TRBD2 (6 bases). Trimming pared 1 base from V and 2 bases from J, leaving 15 bases between. The CDR3 consists of 16 residues. Germline V gene sequence: CDR1 LGHDT, CDR2 YNNKEL (reference sequence). CDR3 sequence: CASSQAFLANTYEQYF. CDR3 bases: TGTGCCAGCAGCCAAGCATTCCTAGCGAATACCTACGAGCAGTACTTC.

This sequence joins TRBV6-2 or TRBV6-3 and TRBJ2-7; D remains ambiguous. From germline, CDR1 is MNHEY and CDR2 SVGEGT. This CDR3 region has 15 residues. V was shortened by 2 bases and J by 0 bases, with 11 bases between the two germline ends. CDR3 region: CASSYHSLSSYEQYF. CDR3 DNA: TGTGCCAGCAGTTACCACTCGCTAAGCTCCTACGAGCAGTACTTC.

This clonotype turned up a few times. V is TRBV7-7 and J is TRBJ1-3; D not resolved. The V end was cut by 1 base, the J end by 8 bases, with 15 bases between. The CDR3 loop spans 15 amino acids. The germline CDR1 and CDR2 sequences are SSHAT and FNYEAQ (reference sequence). CDR3 DNA: TGTGCCAGCAGCTTAGGGTTGGGCACCGGGGACACCATATATTTT. It encodes CASSLGLGTGDTIYF.

In this sample, this clonotype turned up many times. The J gene is TRBJ2-5, the V gene TRBV12-3 or TRBV12-4, with 9 bases fitting TRBD1. This CDR3 region has 14 residues. The V segment lost 5 bases and the J segment 4 bases; nucleotides outside the gene matches: 5. CDR3 nucleotides: TGTGCCAGCAGTCCTACAGGGGGCCGAGAGACCCAGTACTTC. This gives the protein CASSPTGGRETQYF.

In its sample, this clonotype was seen many times. The chain has TRBV12-3 or TRBV12-4 and TRBJ2-5; D unresolved. The CDR3 runs to 12 residues. V lost 5 bases, J lost 7 bases, and 11 bases lay in between. In DNA form, the CDR3 reads TGTGCCAGCAGTATAGGTCAACGGACCCAGTACTTC. Translating gives CASSIGQRTQYF.

V and J are TRBV4-2 and TRBJ2-1, with 9 bases lining up with TRBD2. Germline V gene sequence: CDR1 LGHNA, CDR2 YNFKEQ. Trimming at V came to 0 bases and at J to 3 bases, leaving 6 bases not matched to a gene. The CDR3 is made up of 17 amino acids. DNA for the CDR3: TGTGCCAGCAGCCAAGAATTAGCGGGGGCGATCTACAATGAGCAGTTCTTC. This encodes CASSQELAGAIYNEQFF.

The rearrangement joins TRBV6-2 or TRBV6-3 to TRBJ2-2, with TRBD2 as a possible D gene (5 bases). Trimming stripped 7 bases from V and 0 bases from J, with 15 bases between. Germline values: CDR1 MNHEY, CDR2 SVGEGT. The CDR3 is 16 residues long. The CDR3 nucleotides read TGTGCCAGCAACAGTCTAGCACCACCGAACACCGGGGAGCTGTTTTTT. Amino acids: CASNSLAPPNTGELFF.

This clonotype was found many times. CDR3: CASSPSGGPYEQYF. The CDR3 DNA reads TGTGCCAGCAGTCCAAGCGGGGGCCCCTACGAGCAGTACTTC. This chain links TRBV12-3 or TRBV12-4 with TRBJ2-7; the match to TRBD2 covers 8 bases. The CDR3 spans 14 residues. Germline trimming cut 5 bases from V and 2 bases from J; bases unmatched to any gene: 5.

This clonotype was seen only a few times. J is TRBJ2-1 and V is TRBV12-3 or TRBV12-4, with D perhaps matching TRBD2 (6 bases). This CDR3 has 15 residues. Trimming removed 5 bases from V and 9 bases from J, with 20 bases in between. DNA of the CDR3: TGTGCCAGCAGTCACGCGGGACCCCTAGTTTTTGAGCAGTTCTTC. Its protein product is CASSHAGPLVFEQFF.

The chain carries TRBV4-3 and TRBJ2-2, with D perhaps TRBD1 or TRBD2 (5 bases each). Trimming left V 1 base short and J 6 bases short, with 9 bases between. CDR3 length: 14 residues. Germline assignment: CDR1 LGHNA and CDR2 YSLEER. CDR3 protein: CASSQGLGAGELFF. CDR3 nucleotide sequence: TGCGCCAGCAGCCAAGGGCTGGGGGCCGGGGAGCTGTTTTTT.

This clonotype has at least ten counts. V gene TRBV15 combines with J gene TRBJ2-2; 10 positions match TRBD2. This CDR3 has 17 residues. CDR1 and CDR2 from the germline V gene are LNHNV and YYDKDF (reference sequence). The V segment lost 0 bases and the J segment 3 bases; nucleotides outside the gene matches: 4. CDR3: CATSRDSLAGDTGELFF. The CDR3 nucleotides read TGTGCCACCAGCAGAGATAGTCTAGCGGGAGACACCGGGGAGCTGTTTTTT. Combining the CDR3 with reference TRBV15 and TRBJ2-2 gives the whole variable domain DAMVIQNPRYQVTQFGKPVTLSCSQTLNHNVMYWYQQKSSQAPKLLFHYYDKDFNNEADTPDNFQSRRPNTSFCFLDIRSPGLGDTAMYLCATSRDSLAGDTGELFFGEGSRLTVL.

The J gene is TRBJ2-7, the V gene TRBV14; D is tentatively TRBD1 or TRBD2 (5 bases each). V was trimmed by 0 bases and J by 2 bases, leaving 11 bases between them. The length of the CDR3 is 15 residues. In germline, CDR1 is SGHDN, CDR2 FVKESK. The CDR3 is CASSQDLGEPYEQYF. The DNA of the CDR3 is TGTGCCAGCAGCCAAGATCTGGGGGAACCCTACGAGCAGTACTTC. The complete variable domain, with remaining parts taken from reference TRBV14 and TRBJ2-7, reads EAGVTQFPSHSVIEKGQTVTLRCDPISGHDNLYWYRRVMGKEIKFLLHFVKESKQDESGMPNNRFLAERTGGTYSTLKVQPAELEDSGVYFCASSQDLGEPYEQYFGPGTRLTVT.

A few counts support this clonotype. The V call is TRBV5-1, the J call TRBJ2-7, with 8 bases fitting TRBD2. The CDR3 spans 18 residues. Germline CDR1 SGHRS, CDR2 YFSETQ. The junction had 20 bases not matched to a gene; V was cut back by 4 bases and J by 5 bases. CDR3 sequence: CASSPDISGSGPYHEQYF. The CDR3 coding sequence is TGCGCCAGCAGCCCGGATATCAGCGGGAGCGGGCCCTACCACGAGCAGTACTTC.

This clonotype was picked up many times. CDR3 protein: CASSLGQGGNNEQFF. CDR3 bases: TGTGCCAGCAGCTTAGGACAGGGGGGAAACAATGAGCAGTTCTTC. V and J are TRBV11-3 and TRBJ2-1; TRBD1 agrees at 9 bases. The CDR3 is 15 residues long. After removal of 1 base from V and 5 bases from J, the junction contained 3 bases not matched to a gene. CDR1 is SGHNT and CDR2 is YENEEA in the germline V gene.

The rearrangement links TRBV10-3 to TRBJ2-3; 7 nucleotides align to TRBD2. The germline CDR1 and CDR2 sequences are ENHRY and SYGVKD. The CDR3 has 16 amino acids. Trimming removed 0 bases from V and 6 bases from J; junction bases left unmatched: 9. CDR3 nucleotides: TGTGCCATCAGTGAGTCTACCAGCGGGGTCGTGGATACGCAGTATTTT. It yields the protein CAISESTSGVVDTQYF.

This clonotype was detected many times. The gene calls are TRBV6-1 and TRBJ2-1; 10 bases are shared with TRBD2. The CDR3 totals 15 residues. J gave up 2 bases and V 5 bases, and 3 bases lay outside the gene matches. Germline CDR1 MNHNS, CDR2 SASEGT. The CDR3, as DNA: TGTGCCAGCAGTAGGACTAGCGGAACCTACAATGAGCAGTTCTTC. It is translated as CASSRTSGTYNEQFF.

The chain recombines TRBV7-9 with TRBJ2-5, with 11 bases that match TRBD1. Trimming at V came to 5 bases and at J to 3 bases, leaving 5 bases not matched to a gene. The germline gives CDR1 SEHNR, CDR2 FQNEAQ (reference sequence). The length of the CDR3 is 15 residues. CDR3 in amino acids: CASSLGQGAKETQYF. The DNA of the CDR3 is TGTGCCAGCAGCCTCGGACAGGGGGCTAAAGAGACCCAGTACTTC.

The chain recombines TRBV7-9 with TRBJ1-2; 8 positions match TRBD1. The CDR3 sequence is 13 residues long. Germline CDR1 and CDR2: SEHNR and FQNEAQ (reference sequence). V lost 5 bases to trimming and J lost 7 bases; unmatched junction nucleotides: 6. CDR3 nucleotides: TGTGCCAGCAGCGCCCAGGGGGCAGGTGGCTACACCTTC. Amino acids: CASSAQGAGGYTF.

This clonotype came up many times. The chain is built from TRBV6-2 or TRBV6-3 and TRBJ2-1; D gene unclear. Trimming removed 4 bases at V and 4 bases at J, with 5 bases between. Per the germline V gene, CDR1 is MNHEY and CDR2 is SVGEGT. This CDR3 region has 12 residues. The CDR3, as DNA: TGTGCCAGCAGTTTATGGTACAATGAGCAGTTCTTC. Its protein product is CASSLWYNEQFF.

The chain joins TRBV4-2 to TRBJ2-5, with TRBD2 matching 10 bases. From germline, CDR1 is LGHNA and CDR2 YNFKEQ. The CDR3 has 16 residues. The V and J ends lost 0 bases and 4 bases, in that order; junction bases with no gene match: 5. CDR3 amino acids: CASSQDKRGGIETQYF. The CDR3 nucleotides read TGTGCCAGCAGCCAAGATAAGCGGGGGGGCATAGAGACCCAGTACTTC.